A selection of T cell receptor beta chains follows, all from one sample in a study of blood T cell repertoires in COVID-19. Produced via immunoSEQ multiplex PCR; TCRdb's table is partial and in-frame only. Counted here are some 190,000 clones, 85% to 90% occurring once; the ten biggest clones make up less than 9%. The sequencing input was peripheral blood. The receptors stem from a woman in her fifties or sixties with acute or convalescent COVID-19. The CDR3 runs from the conserved cysteine through the conserved F or W. The order of the fields is clone size, V gene, J gene, D gene, CDR3 length, CDR3 protein, CDR3 DNA. D genes are given only for firm matches. Clone size, where shown, is once, few, many, or a class for clones that have expanded.

abundance: NA; v_gene: TRBV5-1; j_gene: TRBJ2-1; d_gene: NA; len: 15; CDR3aa: CASSLELSLYNEQFF; CDR3nt: TGCGCCAGCAGCTTGGAACTATCTCTTTACAATGAGCAGTTCTTC
abundance: NA; v_gene: TRBV18; j_gene: TRBJ2-5; d_gene: NA; len: 12; CDR3aa: CASSLVAETQYF; CDR3nt: TGTGCCAGCTCACTAGTAGCGGAGACCCAGTACTTC
abundance: NA; v_gene: TRBV24-1; j_gene: TRBJ2-3; d_gene: NA; len: 16; CDR3aa: CATSDFRGSGSDTQYF; CDR3nt: TGTGCCACCAGTGATTTTCGGGGGAGTGGATCAGATACGCAGTATTTT
abundance: NA; v_gene: TRBV18; j_gene: TRBJ2-3; d_gene: TRBD2; len: 15; CDR3aa: CASSPLAGEGDTQYF; CDR3nt: TGTGCCAGCTCACCCTTAGCGGGAGAGGGAGATACGCAGTATTTT
abundance: NA; v_gene: TRBV24-1; j_gene: TRBJ1-5; d_gene: NA; len: 14; CDR3aa: CATSDLGVNQPQHF; CDR3nt: TGTGCCACCAGTGATTTGGGAGTAAATCAGCCCCAGCATTTT
abundance: NA; v_gene: TRBV28; j_gene: TRBJ1-2; d_gene: TRBD1; len: 14; CDR3aa: CASTEGAEDYGYTF; CDR3nt: TGTGCCAGCACCGAGGGGGCAGAGGACTATGGCTACACCTTC
abundance: NA; v_gene: TRBV6-5; j_gene: TRBJ2-7; d_gene: TRBD1; len: 13; CDR3aa: CATNRDRLYEQYF; CDR3nt: TGTGCCACCAACCGGGACAGACTCTACGAGCAGTACTTC
abundance: NA; v_gene: TRBV12-3/TRBV12-4; j_gene: TRBJ2-1; d_gene: NA; len: 12; CDR3aa: CASSLTDNEQFF; CDR3nt: TGTGCCAGCAGCCTGACAGACAATGAGCAGTTCTTC
abundance: once; v_gene: TRBV18; j_gene: TRBJ1-3; d_gene: NA; len: 16; CDR3aa: CASSPSGRTEGNTIYF; CDR3nt: TGTGCCAGCTCCCCCTCCGGGAGGACAGAGGGAAACACCATATATTTT
abundance: NA; v_gene: TRBV7-9; j_gene: TRBJ2-2; d_gene: NA; len: 14; CDR3aa: CASSLAGGSGELFF; CDR3nt: TGTGCCAGCAGCTTAGCCGGGGGTAGCGGGGAGCTGTTTTTT
abundance: NA; v_gene: TRBV6-4; j_gene: TRBJ2-1; d_gene: TRBD1; len: 16; CDR3aa: CASMPVRGQGELEQFF; CDR3nt: TGTGCCAGCATGCCAGTTCGAGGACAGGGTGAACTTGAGCAGTTCTTC
abundance: once; v_gene: TRBV19; j_gene: TRBJ1-5; d_gene: TRBD1; len: 15; CDR3aa: CASSKGGQGYQPQHF; CDR3nt: TGTGCCAGTAGTAAAGGGGGACAGGGGTATCAGCCCCAGCATTTT
abundance: NA; v_gene: TRBV19; j_gene: TRBJ2-3; d_gene: TRBD2; len: 16; CDR3aa: CASSAGVAISTDTQYF; CDR3nt: TGTGCCAGTAGTGCGGGAGTCGCAATTAGCACAGATACGCAGTATTTT
abundance: NA; v_gene: TRBV5-4; j_gene: TRBJ1-4; d_gene: TRBD1; len: 15; CDR3aa: CASSLTTGSNEKLFF; CDR3nt: TGTGCCAGCAGCCTGACGACAGGGTCTAATGAAAAACTGTTTTTT
abundance: NA; v_gene: TRBV5-1; j_gene: TRBJ1-1; d_gene: TRBD1; len: 16; CDR3aa: CASSPKGGGVISEAFF; CDR3nt: TGCGCCAGCAGCCCCAAAGGAGGGGGCGTGATATCTGAAGCTTTCTTT
abundance: NA; v_gene: TRBV11-2; j_gene: TRBJ2-2; d_gene: NA; len: 16; CDR3aa: CASSRGGGESTGELFF; CDR3nt: TGTGCCAGCAGCCGAGGAGGGGGGGAGAGCACCGGGGAGCTGTTTTTT
abundance: NA; v_gene: TRBV10-1; j_gene: TRBJ2-1; d_gene: TRBD2; len: 16; CDR3aa: CASSESLAGGHDEQFF; CDR3nt: TGCGCCAGCAGTGAGTCACTAGCGGGAGGACACGATGAGCAGTTCTTC
abundance: NA; v_gene: TRBV18; j_gene: TRBJ1-1; d_gene: TRBD1; len: 14; CDR3aa: CASSRDRENPEAFF; CDR3nt: TGTGCCAGCTCAAGGGACAGGGAAAACCCTGAAGCTTTCTTT
abundance: NA; v_gene: TRBV2; j_gene: TRBJ2-1; d_gene: NA; len: 18; CDR3aa: CASSALVRAPSSYNEQFF; CDR3nt: TGTGCCAGCAGTGCCCTAGTAAGAGCGCCGAGCTCCTACAATGAGCAGTTCTTC
abundance: NA; v_gene: TRBV18; j_gene: TRBJ1-3; d_gene: NA; len: 17; CDR3aa: CASSPTQTQLSGNTIYF; CDR3nt: TGTGCCAGCTCACCGACTCAAACTCAGTTGTCTGGAAACACCATATATTTT
abundance: NA; v_gene: TRBV3-1/TRBV3-2; j_gene: TRBJ2-7; d_gene: TRBD1; len: 13; CDR3aa: CASSWTGNHEQYF; CDR3nt: TGTGCCAGCAGCTGGACAGGGAACCACGAGCAGTACTTC
abundance: NA; v_gene: TRBV24-1; j_gene: TRBJ2-3; d_gene: TRBD2; len: 15; CDR3aa: CATRSSGGSTDTQYF; CDR3nt: TGTGCCACCAGGTCTAGCGGGGGTAGCACAGATACGCAGTATTTT
abundance: NA; v_gene: TRBV3-1/TRBV3-2; j_gene: TRBJ1-2; d_gene: TRBD1; len: 16; CDR3aa: CASSQVHTGGAYGYTF; CDR3nt: TGTGCCAGCAGCCAAGTCCATACAGGGGGCGCCTATGGCTACACCTTC
abundance: NA; v_gene: TRBV6-5; j_gene: TRBJ2-2; d_gene: NA; len: 12; CDR3aa: CASSRNTGELFF; CDR3nt: TGTGCCAGCAGCAGAAACACCGGGGAGCTGTTTTTT
abundance: NA; v_gene: TRBV3-1/TRBV3-2; j_gene: TRBJ1-6; d_gene: NA; len: 16; CDR3aa: CASSQGSRVLNSPLHF; CDR3nt: TGTGCCAGCAGCCAAGGGTCCAGGGTGTTAAATTCACCCCTCCACTTT
abundance: once; v_gene: TRBV4-1; j_gene: TRBJ1-1; d_gene: NA; len: 17; CDR3aa: CASSQDGVRGGDTEAFF; CDR3nt: TGCGCCAGCAGCCAAGATGGGGTCAGGGGAGGGGACACTGAAGCTTTCTTT
abundance: NA; v_gene: TRBV30; j_gene: TRBJ2-3; d_gene: TRBD2; len: 16; CDR3aa: CAWSAGTSASTDTQYF; CDR3nt: TGTGCCTGGAGTGCAGGAACTAGCGCCAGCACAGATACGCAGTATTTT
abundance: NA; v_gene: TRBV7-2; j_gene: TRBJ1-2; d_gene: NA; len: 14; CDR3aa: CASSLVSQDYGYTF; CDR3nt: TGTGCCAGCAGCTTAGTGTCTCAGGACTATGGCTACACCTTC
abundance: NA; v_gene: TRBV5-1; j_gene: TRBJ2-1; d_gene: TRBD1; len: 14; CDR3aa: CASSIGTGSYEQFF; CDR3nt: TGCGCCAGCAGCATCGGGACAGGCTCTTATGAGCAGTTCTTC
abundance: NA; v_gene: TRBV5-1; j_gene: TRBJ2-1; d_gene: NA; len: 16; CDR3aa: CASSLVGQPPGNEQFF; CDR3nt: TGCGCCAGCAGCTTGGTAGGACAACCCCCCGGCAATGAGCAGTTCTTC
abundance: NA; v_gene: TRBV29-1; j_gene: TRBJ1-1; d_gene: TRBD1; len: 14; CDR3aa: CSANLGTATTEAFF; CDR3nt: TGCAGCGCTAATTTAGGGACAGCCACAACCGAAGCTTTCTTT
abundance: NA; v_gene: TRBV30; j_gene: TRBJ1-5; d_gene: NA; len: 15; CDR3aa: CAWSPSGGGNQPQHF; CDR3nt: TGTGCCTGGAGTCCCTCGGGGGGGGGCAATCAGCCCCAGCATTTT
abundance: NA; v_gene: TRBV6-5; j_gene: TRBJ1-2; d_gene: NA; len: 15; CDR3aa: CASSYSIQDPWGYTF; CDR3nt: TGTGCCAGCAGTTACTCGATACAGGACCCGTGGGGCTACACCTTC
abundance: NA; v_gene: TRBV5-1; j_gene: TRBJ1-4; d_gene: NA; len: 14; CDR3aa: CASSLKADNEKLFF; CDR3nt: TGCGCCAGCAGCTTGAAGGCGGATAATGAAAAACTGTTTTTT
abundance: NA; v_gene: TRBV11-2; j_gene: TRBJ2-7; d_gene: NA; len: 15; CDR3aa: CASSLVGRSTYEQYF; CDR3nt: TGTGCCAGCAGCTTAGTGGGCAGAAGCACCTACGAGCAGTACTTC
abundance: NA; v_gene: TRBV3-1/TRBV3-2; j_gene: TRBJ2-3; d_gene: NA; len: 16; CDR3aa: CASSLTPRTGADTQYF; CDR3nt: TGTGCCAGCAGCCTCACCCCCCGGACGGGAGCAGATACGCAGTATTTT
abundance: NA; v_gene: TRBV21-1; j_gene: TRBJ2-3; d_gene: NA; len: 19; CDR3aa: CASILTMGLAGHCTDTQYF; CDR3nt: TGTGCCAGCATCCTAACCATGGGACTAGCGGGACATTGCACAGATACGCAGTATTTT
abundance: NA; v_gene: TRBV19; j_gene: TRBJ2-2; d_gene: NA; len: 17; CDR3aa: CASSIRVAGPGTGELFF; CDR3nt: TGTGCCAGTAGTATAAGGGTGGCAGGGCCGGGCACCGGGGAGCTGTTTTTT
abundance: NA; v_gene: TRBV6-2/TRBV6-3; j_gene: TRBJ2-7; d_gene: NA; len: 13; CDR3aa: CASSYPLNYEQYF; CDR3nt: TGTGCCAGCAGTTACCCTCTTAACTACGAGCAGTACTTC
abundance: few; v_gene: TRBV15; j_gene: TRBJ1-1; d_gene: TRBD1; len: 13; CDR3aa: CATRDRGEGEAFF; CDR3nt: TGTGCCACCCGGGACAGGGGTGAGGGTGAAGCTTTCTTT
abundance: NA; v_gene: TRBV15; j_gene: TRBJ1-1; d_gene: TRBD1; len: 15; CDR3aa: CATRATGGSNTEAFF; CDR3nt: TGTGCCACCAGGGCGACAGGGGGCTCGAACACTGAAGCTTTCTTT
abundance: NA; v_gene: TRBV6-5; j_gene: TRBJ2-3; d_gene: NA; len: 15; CDR3aa: CASRASSASTDTQYF; CDR3nt: TGTGCCAGCAGGGCCTCTAGCGCCAGCACAGATACGCAGTATTTT
abundance: NA; v_gene: TRBV29-1; j_gene: TRBJ1-6; d_gene: NA; len: 14; CDR3aa: CSVQQGNRNSPLHF; CDR3nt: TGCAGCGTCCAACAGGGAAATAGGAATTCACCCCTCCACTTT
abundance: NA; v_gene: TRBV5-4; j_gene: TRBJ1-2; d_gene: NA; len: 12; CDR3aa: CASSSTGYGYTF; CDR3nt: TGTGCCAGCAGCTCCACGGGCTATGGCTACACCTTC
abundance: NA; v_gene: TRBV29-1; j_gene: TRBJ2-7; d_gene: TRBD1; len: 11; CDR3aa: CSVEDRDEQYF; CDR3nt: TGCAGCGTGGAGGACAGGGACGAGCAGTACTTC
abundance: NA; v_gene: TRBV12-3/TRBV12-4; j_gene: TRBJ2-7; d_gene: NA; len: 13; CDR3aa: CASSPNHGGAQYF; CDR3nt: TGTGCCAGCAGCCCTAACCATGGGGGCGCGCAGTACTTC
abundance: NA; v_gene: TRBV4-1; j_gene: TRBJ1-1; d_gene: NA; len: 14; CDR3aa: CASSPDMQNTEAFF; CDR3nt: TGCGCCAGCAGCCCGGACATGCAGAACACTGAAGCTTTCTTT
abundance: few; v_gene: TRBV2; j_gene: TRBJ2-5; d_gene: TRBD2; len: 16; CDR3aa: CASSSAPGLAGETQYF; CDR3nt: TGTGCCAGCAGTTCTGCTCCGGGACTAGCGGGAGAGACCCAGTACTTC
abundance: NA; v_gene: TRBV30; j_gene: TRBJ2-3; d_gene: TRBD2; len: 16; CDR3aa: CAWSVGLAEGTDTQYF; CDR3nt: TGTGCCTGGAGTGTAGGACTAGCGGAGGGTACAGATACGCAGTATTTT
abundance: NA; v_gene: TRBV20-1; j_gene: TRBJ2-5; d_gene: NA; len: 11; CDR3aa: CSARRQETQYF; CDR3nt: TGCAGTGCACGTAGACAAGAGACCCAGTACTTC
abundance: NA; v_gene: TRBV3-1/TRBV3-2; j_gene: TRBJ1-3; d_gene: NA; len: 16; CDR3aa: CASSQVRGSSGNTIYF; CDR3nt: TGTGCCAGCAGCCAAGTAAGGGGGAGCTCTGGAAACACCATATATTTT
abundance: NA; v_gene: TRBV6-5; j_gene: TRBJ1-2; d_gene: NA; len: 15; CDR3aa: CASSYGGSGAGGYTF; CDR3nt: TGTGCCAGCAGTTACGGGGGCTCAGGGGCGGGTGGCTACACCTTC
abundance: NA; v_gene: TRBV3-1/TRBV3-2; j_gene: TRBJ1-6; d_gene: NA; len: 15; CDR3aa: CASSPQGSYNSPLHF; CDR3nt: TGTGCCAGCAGCCCCCAGGGCTCCTATAATTCACCCCTCCACTTT